A single sample is the source of the 13 T cell receptor beta chains below, sequenced in a study of blood T cell repertoires in COVID-19. Produced via immunoSEQ multiplex PCR; TCRdb's table is partial and in-frame only. The profile shows a few hundred thousand clones, 85% of them singletons. The specimen sequenced was peripheral blood. Every receptor here comes from a woman aged 18-29 years with acute or convalescent COVID-19.

This clone appeared a single time. The chain links TRBV6-5 to TRBJ1-1; TRBD1 might be the D (6 bases). The germline V and J ends were trimmed by 5 bases and 3 bases, with 10 bases remaining between them. The V gene's germline CDR1 is MNHEY and CDR2 SVGAGI. The CDR3 has 13 residues. In DNA, the CDR3 is TGTGCCAGCAGTATCAGGGGCTACACTGAAGCTTTCTTT. This encodes CASSIRGYTEAFF.

This chain joins TRBV5-8 and TRBJ2-1, with 7 bases matching TRBD1. The CDR3 runs to 16 residues. The V gene end was trimmed by 4 bases and the J gene end by 8 bases; junction bases not matched to a gene: 15. Germline V lookup: CDR1 SGHTS, CDR2 YDEGEE. The CDR3 region is CASSPRNDRVSDEQFF. The CDR3 nucleotides read TGTGCCAGCAGCCCTAGAAATGACAGGGTTAGCGATGAGCAGTTCTTC.

This clone has ten or more counts. This chain joins TRBV18 and TRBJ2-1; 7 bases line up with TRBD1. The CDR3 totals 14 residues. V lost 5 bases, J lost 5 bases, and 6 bases stayed unmatched. Germline V CDR1 and CDR2: KGHSH, LQKENI. The CDR3 region has the DNA TGTGCCAGCTCAAGACAGGGTATCGACAATGAGCAGTTCTTC. Its protein product is CASSRQGIDNEQFF.

The rearrangement uses TRBV5-1 and TRBJ2-1; possible D gene TRBD2, 6 bases. Germline V gene sequence: CDR1 SGHRS, CDR2 YFSETQ. The CDR3 consists of 15 residues. Trimming removed 6 bases from V and 4 bases from J, with 17 bases in between. This CDR3 reads CASTDRDGGYNEQFF. The CDR3 nucleotides read TGCGCCAGCACCGACCGGGACGGGGGATACAATGAGCAGTTCTTC. The complete variable domain, with remaining parts taken from reference TRBV5-1 and TRBJ2-1, reads KAGVTQTPRYLIKTRGQQVTLSCSPISGHRSVSWYQQTPGQGLQFLFEYFSETQRNKGNFPGRFSGRQFSNSRSEMNVSTLELGDSALYLCASTDRDGGYNEQFFGPGTRLTVL.

The gene calls are TRBV29-1 and TRBJ2-2, with 7 bases fitting TRBD2. CDR1 and CDR2 (germline): SQVTM, ANQGSEA. Trimming took 4 bases from V and 4 from J; bases not matched to a gene: 6. The CDR3 runs to 14 residues. The CDR3 sequence is CSVAGGSPTGELFF. The DNA of the CDR3 is TGCAGCGTTGCCGGGGGGAGTCCCACCGGGGAGCTGTTTTTT.

The chain combines TRBV11-2 with TRBJ2-1; 8 bases match TRBD2. This CDR3 spans 13 amino acids. Trimming took 1 base from V and 13 from J; bases not matched to a gene: 6. Looked up from germline, CDR1 is SGHAT and CDR2 is FQNNGV. Here the CDR3 reads CASSLGSGNIQFF. The CDR3 DNA is TGTGCCAGCAGCTTAGGTAGCGGGAATATTCAGTTCTTC.

The V and J genes are TRBV3-1 (or the pseudogene TRBV3-2) and TRBJ2-7; D might be TRBD2 (6 bases). Germline V gives CDR1 LGHDT, CDR2 YNNKEL (reference sequence). The CDR3 runs 14 residues. Deletions cut 5 bases from V and 3 bases from J, with 14 bases between. The CDR3 DNA follows: TGTGCCAGCAGCAATCGGGACTTCCTCTACGAGCAGTACTTC. This gives the protein CASSNRDFLYEQYF.

The J gene is TRBJ1-3, the V gene TRBV6-5, with 8 bases aligning to TRBD1. Germline CDR1 is MNHEY and CDR2 is SVGAGI. The length of the CDR3 is 13 residues. The trim removed 4 bases at V and 6 bases at J, leaving 2 bases unmatched. The CDR3 coding sequence is TGTGCCAGCAGTTCGGGACAGGCAAACACCATATATTTT. Its translation: CASSSGQANTIYF.

This chain uses TRBV7-3 with TRBJ2-5; D unresolved. Germline loops: CDR1 SGHTA, CDR2 FQGTGA. CDR3 length equals 14 residues. The ends were cut back, 2 bases at V and 4 bases at J, with 11 bases in the middle. The CDR3 loop reads CASSLGAGTETQYF. The CDR3 DNA is TGTGCCAGCAGCTTAGGTGCAGGTACAGAGACCCAGTACTTC.

The rearrangement links TRBV28 to TRBJ1-2; no clear D gene. With 5 bases removed from V and 0 bases from J, the gap between germline ends came to 16 bases. The germline CDR1 and CDR2 sequences are MDHEN and SYDVKM. This CDR3 has 16 amino acids. The chain's CDR3 is CASSPVREGSNYGYTF. The CDR3 DNA reads as TGTGCCAGCAGTCCCGTACGGGAAGGGTCTAACTATGGCTACACCTTC.

The V gene is TRBV3-1 (or the pseudogene TRBV3-2), the J gene TRBJ2-7; 12 bases agree with TRBD2. The V and J ends lost 6 bases and 6 bases, in that order; junction bases with no gene match: 9. The length of the CDR3 is 15 residues. Germline V lookup: CDR1 LGHDT, CDR2 YNNKEL (reference sequence). Here the CDR3 DNA reads TGTGCCAGCAGACGAGGACTAGCGGGACCCGGCGAGCAGTACTTC. Residues: CASRRGLAGPGEQYF.

The chain couples TRBV18 to TRBJ2-1; 14 bases line up with TRBD2. The CDR3 spans 16 residues. Germline CDR1 KGHSH, CDR2 LQKENI. The V gene end was trimmed by 1 base and the J gene end by 6 bases; junction bases not matched to a gene: 2. The DNA of the CDR3 is TGTGCCAGCTCACCACGGGGACTAGCGGGGGTCAATGAGCAGTTCTTC. It codes for CASSPRGLAGVNEQFF.

The gene calls are TRBV9 and TRBJ1-2; 9 nucleotides align to TRBD1. The CDR3 has 15 amino acids. The germline CDR1 and CDR2 sequences are SGDLS and YYNGEE. V trimming: 3 bases; J trimming: 5 bases; junction bases outside the gene matches: 8. The CDR3 sequence is CASSESPGQGYGYTF. DNA of the CDR3: TGTGCCAGCAGCGAGTCCCCGGGACAGGGTTATGGCTACACCTTC. The full variable domain, with the rest looked up from reference TRBV9 and TRBJ1-2, is DSGVTQTPKHLITATGQRVTLRCSPRSGDLSVYWYQQSLDQGLQFLIQYYNGEERAKGNILERFSAQQFPDLHSELNLSSLELGDSALYFCASSESPGQGYGYTFGSGTRLTVV.